These 2 T cell receptor beta chains were sequenced from one sample in a study of human T cells and chemical hapten exposure (dated by TCRdb to the early 2020s). Library creation used 5' RACE. Sequencer: Illumina MiSeq. TCRdb's own reprocessing of the public reads used fastp at Q25 and MiXCR and kept productive beta chains. One record per CDR3 amino acid sequence lists the most common genes and DNA. Here the sample has about 140,000 distinct CDR3 sequences; around 4% occur a single time. Together, the top ten hold 1.2% to 1.5% of the sample. Total RNA was extracted from unfractionated whole blood collected in Tempus Blood RNA tubes. The receptors originated from a female donor in good health.

This clonotype has a count of ten or more. The chain is built from TRBV28 and TRBJ1-4; the D is unclear. CDR1 MDHEN and CDR2 SYDVKM come from the germline V gene. CDR3 size: 14 residues. The ends were cut back, 3 bases at V and 4 bases at J, with 9 bases in the middle. The CDR3 spells CASSLGGLNEKLFF. CDR3 DNA sequence: TGTGCCAGCAGTTTGGGTGGGCTTAATGAAAAACTGTTTTTT.

This clonotype was detected only a few times. The V and J genes are TRBV7-9 and TRBJ2-3, with D perhaps TRBD2 (6 bases). Trimming pared 4 bases from V and 1 base from J, leaving 18 bases between. The CDR3 covers 17 residues. CDR1 is SEHNR and CDR2 is FQNEAQ in the germline V gene (reference sequence). CDR3 coding DNA: TGTGCCAGCAGCTCGACGGTGGGGCGGGGTCGCACAGATACGCAGTATTTT. Its translation is CASSSTVGRGRTDTQYF.